These 15 T cell receptor beta chains originate from one sample sequenced in a study of T cell changes during pregnancy in multiple sclerosis. The method was immunoSEQ multiplex PCR; TCRdb's version includes in-frame clones alone and lacks a portion of them. Of tens of thousands of clones listed, 92% are singletons. The starting material was peripheral blood, obtained in the third trimester of pregnancy. The receptors here all came from a female donor in good health, enrolled as a control in a pregnancy study.

DNA for the CDR3: TGTGCCAGCAGCCGTAACCGGGACAGCTCCTACAATGAGCAGTTCTTC. It specifies CASSRNRDSSYNEQFF. V usage is TRBV4-2 and J usage is TRBJ2-1; 7 bases map to TRBD1. Trimming at V came to 4 bases and at J to 0 bases, leaving 6 bases not matched to a gene. This CDR3 spans 16 amino acids. CDR1 is LGHNA, CDR2 YNFKEQ, per germline.

Comment on this clone: The junction departs from the called germline gene at one end, perhaps through a read error. This sequence joins TRBV2 and TRBJ1-1; D not certain. This CDR3 spans 12 amino acids. The germline gives CDR1 SNHLY, CDR2 FYNNEI. CDR3 DNA sequence: TGTGCCAGCAGCGAAGACCTCCACGGAGCTTTCTTT. It codes for CASSEDLHGAFF.

This clone was seen a handful of times. The V call is TRBV7-8, the J call TRBJ2-7, with TRBD1 identical over 8 bases. V lost 2 bases to trimming and J lost 0 bases; unmatched junction nucleotides: 0. CDR1 is SGHVS, CDR2 FQNEAQ, per germline. The CDR3 has 14 amino acids. The CDR3 sequence: CASSLTGGSYEQYF. The CDR3, as DNA: TGTGCCAGCAGCTTAACAGGGGGCTCCTACGAGCAGTACTTC.

V and J are TRBV7-8 and TRBJ1-5; possibly TRBD1 for D (5 bases). Per germline, CDR1 SGHVS and CDR2 FQNEAQ. The CDR3 has 15 amino acids. The ends were cut back, 8 bases at V and 3 bases at J, with 17 bases in the middle. Here the CDR3 DNA reads TGTGCCAGCTCCTTTTGGGCAGGGTTCAATCAGCCCCAGCATTTT. This sequence encodes CASSFWAGFNQPQHF. Full variable domain (rest looked up from reference TRBV7-8 and TRBJ1-5): GAGVSQSPRYKVAKRGQDVALRCDPISGHVSLFWYQQALGQGPEFLTYFQNEAQLDKSGLPSDRFFAERPEGSVSTLKIQRTQQEDSAVYLCASSFWAGFNQPQHFGDGTRLSIL.

The chain employs TRBV19 and TRBJ2-5, with 9 bases matching TRBD1. The CDR3 has 14 amino acids. Trimming removed 6 bases from V and 4 bases from J; junction bases left unmatched: 6. CDR1 and CDR2 from the germline V gene are LNHDA and SQIVND (reference sequence). This CDR3 is CASSAGTGRETQYF. The CDR3 DNA reads as TGTGCCAGTAGCGCCGGGACAGGGAGAGAGACCCAGTACTTC.

The chain recombines TRBV12-5 with TRBJ2-7; D may be TRBD2 (5 bases). The germline V and J ends were trimmed by 5 bases and 1 base, with 15 bases remaining between them. CDR3 length equals 15 residues. CDR1 is LGHNT and CDR2 is FRNRAP in the germline V gene. The CDR3 region is CASGEVRVGSYEQYF. The CDR3 nucleotides read TGTGCTAGTGGTGAGGTGCGGGTAGGGTCCTACGAGCAGTACTTC.

The chain employs TRBV6-6 and TRBJ2-7, with TRBD2 matching over 8 bases. CDR1 MNHNY and CDR2 SVGAGI come from the germline V gene (reference sequence). V lost 6 bases, J lost 1 base, and 8 bases stayed unmatched. CDR3 length equals 15 residues. The CDR3 is CASSDGLAGSYEQYF. The CDR3, as DNA: TGTGCCAGCAGCGATGGACTAGCAGGGTCCTACGAGCAGTACTTC.

The chain couples TRBV5-1 to TRBJ2-3; tentative D call: TRBD2 (7 bases). Trimming cost V 3 bases and J 5 bases, with 13 bases left between them. The CDR3 length is 14 residues. Germline V CDR1 and CDR2: SGHRS, YFSETQ. In nucleotides, the CDR3 is TGCGCCAGCAGCTCGGGGGGCACCTTAGATACGCAGTATTTT. Its protein product is CASSSGGTLDTQYF. Full variable domain (rest looked up from reference TRBV5-1 and TRBJ2-3): KAGVTQTPRYLIKTRGQQVTLSCSPISGHRSVSWYQQTPGQGLQFLFEYFSETQRNKGNFPGRFSGRQFSNSRSEMNVSTLELGDSALYLCASSSGGTLDTQYFGPGTRLTVL.

This clone appeared a single time. The V and J genes are TRBV6-1 and TRBJ2-1, with TRBD2 as a possible D gene (6 bases). The CDR3 consists of 15 residues. Germline loops: CDR1 MNHNS, CDR2 SASEGT. The ends were cut back, 6 bases at V and 4 bases at J, with 16 bases in the middle. CDR3 DNA sequence: TGTGCCAGCAGCCTTGACCGACTAGGATACAATGAGCAGTTCTTC. Residues: CASSLDRLGYNEQFF.

The J gene is TRBJ2-7, the V gene TRBV19; the match to TRBD1 covers 10 bases. Germline trimming cut 11 bases from V and 3 bases from J; bases unmatched to any gene: 25. In germline, CDR1 is LNHDA, CDR2 SQIVND (reference sequence). This CDR3 region has 19 residues. The CDR3 coding sequence is TGTGCCCGCAAAACCCACTTATTCCGGGACAGGGGACAGCTCTACGAGCAGTACTTC. It yields the protein CARKTHLFRDRGQLYEQYF.

The chain employs TRBV13 and TRBJ2-7; the D gene is possibly TRBD2 (6 bases). CDR3 length: 14 amino acids. Trimming removed 0 bases from V and 7 bases from J, with 13 bases in between. Per the germline V gene, CDR1 is PRHDT and CDR2 is FYEKMQ (reference sequence). The CDR3 protein is CASSLGPLAEEQYF. The CDR3 DNA reads as TGTGCCAGCAGCTTAGGCCCACTAGCTGAGGAGCAGTACTTC.

The V and J genes are TRBV28 and TRBJ1-1, with TRBD1 as a possible D gene (5 bases). This CDR3 is built from 14 residues. The germline V gene encodes CDR1 MDHEN and CDR2 SYDVKM. The V gene lost 6 bases and the J gene lost 0 bases, with 11 bases spanning the gap. The CDR3: CASSKTVMNTEAFF. CDR3 nucleotide sequence: TGTGCCAGCAGCAAGACAGTCATGAACACTGAAGCTTTCTTT.

This rearrangement joins TRBV19 to TRBJ1-2, with a possible D match to TRBD1 (5 bases). CDR3 length equals 14 residues. The V gene lost 5 bases and the J gene lost 1 base, with 11 bases spanning the gap. Germline V gene data show CDR1 as LNHDA and CDR2 as SQIVND (reference sequence). The CDR3 reads CASSPRQFNYGYTF. CDR3 coding DNA: TGTGCCAGTAGTCCCCGACAGTTTAACTATGGCTACACCTTC.

The chain uses TRBV27 and TRBJ2-3; D remains ambiguous. The germline gives CDR1 MNHEY, CDR2 SMNVEV (reference sequence). The length of the CDR3 is 13 residues. V shed 1 base and J shed 4 bases, with 6 bases lying between them. CDR3 amino acids: CASSLLSADTQYF. CDR3 sequence (DNA): TGTGCCAGCAGTTTATTGTCCGCAGATACGCAGTATTTT.

The V call is TRBV6-5, the J call TRBJ2-7, with TRBD2 identical over 7 bases. From germline, CDR1 is MNHEY and CDR2 SVGAGI. This CDR3 region has 15 residues. The junction had 6 bases not matched to a gene; V was cut back by 0 bases and J by 4 bases. The CDR3 DNA is TGTGCCAGCAGTTACTCGAGGGCTAGCGGATACGAGCAGTACTTC. Translation: CASSYSRASGYEQYF.